This entry describes one T cell receptor (beta chain). Its target is not known. Using its own MiXCR run on the reads, TCRdb lists one record per CDR3 protein. The sample consists of about 500,000 distinct CDR3 sequences, 33% of them appearing once. This specimen belongs to a study of T cell repertoires in cytomegalovirus infection. At the level of the study: It was recently identified HLA-C-restricted and well-studied HLA-B-restricted CMV epitopes that the study used. Both CMV infection and a matching HLA type were indicated by public TCR beta signatures.

General study findings and limits: Carriage of CMV together with the relevant HLA was identifiable through cumulative public TCR beta family frequency. In two of eight donors, the top clonotype was HLA-C-restricted CMV-specific.

CDR3 length equals 16 residues. Trimming at V came to 6 bases and at J to 9 bases, leaving 9 bases not matched to a gene. Sequencing used cultured PBMCs, obtained from culture after CMV antigen stimulation. This TCR came from a human donor in good health (CMV status not recorded). Some clones in this sample may be carry-over from other donors' samples. This chain links TRBV12-3 or TRBV12-4 with TRBJ2-1; 15 bases agree with TRBD2. The CDR3 reads CASSWGLAGGIAEQFF. CDR3 sequence (DNA): TGTGCCAGCAGCTGGGGACTAGCGGGAGGAATTGCTGAGCAGTTCTTC.